Shown below are 14 T cell receptor beta chains from a single sample sequenced in a study of blood T cell repertoires in COVID-19. Method: immunoSEQ multiplex PCR; TCRdb's copy keeps in-frame clones and lacks some. The sample records about 200,000 clones, around nine tenths being singletons. Sequences were obtained from peripheral blood. The receptors shown here come from a woman in her 40s who had recovered from COVID-19.

This sequence joins TRBV7-2 and TRBJ1-1; D not resolved. The CDR3 contains 13 residues. CDR1 and CDR2 (germline): SGHTA, FQGNSA. V shed 4 bases and J shed 4 bases, with 10 bases lying between them. CDR3 in amino acids: CASSWERVTEAFF. In DNA, the CDR3 is TGTGCCAGCAGCTGGGAGCGGGTCACTGAAGCTTTCTTT. The whole variable domain, filled in from reference TRBV7-2 and TRBJ1-1, reads GAGVSQSPSNKVTEKGKDVELRCDPISGHTALYWYRQSLGQGLEFLIYFQGNSAPDKSGLPSDRFSAERTGGSVSTLTIQRTQQEDSAVYLCASSWERVTEAFFGQGTRLTVV.

The chain employs TRBV19 and TRBJ1-4; D unclear. The V end lost 10 bases, the J end lost 0 bases, and 15 bases lay between the germline ends. This CDR3 has 15 amino acids. Germline loops: CDR1 LNHDA, CDR2 SQIVND (reference sequence). The CDR3: CATRNGRSTNEKLFF. DNA of the CDR3: TGTGCCACAAGAAACGGGAGGTCAACTAATGAAAAACTGTTTTTT. The full variable domain, with the rest looked up from reference TRBV19 and TRBJ1-4, is DGGITQSPKYLFRKEGQNVTLSCEQNLNHDAMYWYRQDPGQGLRLIYYSQIVNDFQKGDIAEGYSVSREKKESFPLTVTSAQKNPTAFYLCATRNGRSTNEKLFFGSGTQLSVL.

The chain uses TRBV5-6 and TRBJ2-3; TRBD2 matches at 16 bases. In germline, CDR1 is SGHDT, CDR2 YYEEEE. This CDR3 has 19 amino acids. The V and J ends lost 4 bases and 0 bases, in that order; junction bases with no gene match: 8. CDR3: CASSVEGTSGRVSTDTQYF. CDR3 coding DNA: TGTGCCAGCAGCGTGGAGGGGACTAGCGGGAGGGTTAGCACAGATACGCAGTATTTT.

This rearrangement joins TRBV9 to TRBJ2-7, with D possibly TRBD1 on 6 matching bases. The germline V gene has CDR1 SGDLS and CDR2 YYNGEE. The length of the CDR3 is 16 residues. V was cut by 4 bases and J by 5 bases, with 22 bases left in between. The DNA of the CDR3 is TGTGCCAGCAGCCCCAACTGGGGCAGGGGACCGCACGAGCAGTACTTC. It yields the protein CASSPNWGRGPHEQYF.

The V gene is TRBV29-1, the J gene TRBJ1-1; 7 bases fit TRBD1. Per germline, CDR1 SQVTM and CDR2 ANQGSEA. Trimming cost V 7 bases and J 4 bases; bases outside gene matches: 0. The CDR3 runs 10 residues. The CDR3 nucleotides are TGCAGCGGGACAGGCACTGAAGCTTTCTTT. It translates to CSGTGTEAFF.

The chain has TRBV6-5 and TRBJ2-7, with 7 bases lining up with TRBD2. The CDR3 runs 10 residues. Germline V gene data show CDR1 as MNHEY and CDR2 as SVGAGI. CDR3 protein: CGAGDYEQYF. Written as DNA, the CDR3 is TGTGGGGCGGGGGACTACGAGCAGTACTTC.

The rearrangement links TRBV29-1 to TRBJ2-1; 7 bases fit TRBD2. CDR3 length: 12 amino acids. V dropped 5 bases and J dropped 9; count of bases not matched to a gene: 7. Germline loops: CDR1 SQVTM, CDR2 ANQGSEA. The CDR3 protein is CSVTSELTEQFF. CDR3 DNA sequence: TGCAGCGTTACTAGCGAACTAACTGAGCAGTTCTTC.

The chain combines TRBV28 with TRBJ2-3, with 12 bases identical to TRBD1. Germline V gives CDR1 MDHEN, CDR2 SYDVKM. V was clipped by 3 bases and J by 5 bases; unmatched bases: 3. CDR3 size: 15 residues. In nucleotides, the CDR3 is TGTGCCAGCAGTTTGTGGGACAGGGGGCAAGATACGCAGTATTTT. It is translated as CASSLWDRGQDTQYF.

Only one count was recorded for this clone. This chain connects TRBV12-3 or TRBV12-4 to TRBJ2-5; no clear D. The V gene lost 3 bases and the J gene lost 4 bases, with 6 bases spanning the gap. CDR3 length: 12 amino acids. CDR3: CASSFLLETQYF. In nucleotides, the CDR3 is TGTGCCAGCAGTTTCCTATTAGAGACCCAGTACTTC.

The genes are TRBV5-1 and TRBJ1-1; D ambiguous. There are 14 residues in the CDR3. CDR1 and CDR2 from the germline V gene are SGHRS and YFSETQ. The germline V and J ends were trimmed by 1 base and 8 bases, with 15 bases remaining between them. CDR3 loop: CASSLSYNSLEAFF. DNA for the CDR3: TGCGCCAGCAGCTTGTCGTATAACAGTTTAGAAGCTTTCTTT.

The chain recombines TRBV6-5 with TRBJ2-7; perhaps TRBD2 as D (6 bases). Germline V gives CDR1 MNHEY, CDR2 SVGAGI. Trimming cost V 4 bases and J 3 bases, with 13 bases left between them. CDR3 length: 14 amino acids. The chain's CDR3 is CASSSGTGVYEQYF. The CDR3 DNA follows: TGTGCCAGCAGTTCCGGGACGGGGGTCTACGAGCAGTACTTC.

This clone has a handful of counts. The chain combines TRBV7-9 with TRBJ1-2; no reliable D call. The CDR3 loop spans 12 amino acids. With 5 bases removed from V and 3 bases from J, the gap between germline ends came to 7 bases. The germline gives CDR1 SEHNR, CDR2 FQNEAQ (reference sequence). CDR3 residues: CASSPGDYGYTF. The CDR3 nucleotides are TGTGCCAGCAGCCCCGGGGACTATGGCTACACCTTC.

The V call is TRBV28, the J call TRBJ2-4; D gene unclear. Germline V lookup: CDR1 MDHEN, CDR2 SYDVKM. Trimming took 2 bases from V and 0 from J, leaving 8 bases between them. CDR3 size: 15 residues. CDR3 residues: CASSLAELAKNIQYF. CDR3 DNA sequence: TGTGCCAGCAGTTTAGCCGAACTAGCCAAAAACATTCAGTACTTC.

This chain connects TRBV28 to TRBJ1-5, with 9 nucleotides matching TRBD1. The CDR3 contains 14 residues. CDR1 is MDHEN, CDR2 SYDVKM, per germline. Germline trimming cut 2 bases from V and 6 bases from J; bases unmatched to any gene: 2. CDR3 DNA: TGTGCCAGCAGTTTAACAGGGGGCCCTCAGCCCCAGCATTTT. Translation: CASSLTGGPQPQHF.